This record covers a single TCR beta chain. Its cognate antigen is unknown. Unique molecular identifiers were built into the TCRbeta library. Each CDR3 protein gets one entry after TCRdb re-called the PCR reads with MiXCR. Seen here are roughly 350,000 distinct CDR3 sequences, around 15% observed once, and the top ten hold about 41%. These data originate in a study of T-cell reconstitution after alpha-beta-depleted transplantation in children. The study's findings and limits: The study traced high day-60 TCRbeta diversity in some patients to surviving recipient T cells and thymic progenitors. It was reported that alpha-beta T cells came from several hundred expanded graft clones (about two months after transplant). Among T cells one year after transplant, newly produced cells accounted for most counts and diversity.

The specimen comprised PBMCs, mostly from graft donor cells, sampled 360 days after TCRalphabeta/CD19-depleted stem cell transplant. The sequence was obtained from a male patient under 10 years old who had a stem cell transplant for acute lymphoblastic leukemia, so the T cells may come from the graft donor.

Here the CDR3 DNA reads TGTGCCATCAGTGCGGCGCCAGGGAGGGATAATCAGCCCCAGCATTTT. Translating it yields CAISAAPGRDNQPQHF. The gene calls are TRBV10-3 and TRBJ1-5, with D possibly being TRBD1 (5 bases). V was cut by 4 bases and J by 4 bases, with 17 bases left in between. The CDR3 spans 16 residues. CDR1 is ENHRY and CDR2 is SYGVKD in the germline V gene.